One and the same sample provided the 10 T cell receptor beta chains below, sequenced in a study of identical twins. Each CDR3 protein is one row after TCRdb ran MiXCR on the 5' RACE reads. The table lists under 1 million distinct CDR3 sequences, around 12% of them singletons, with around 1.6% in the top ten. These data were likewise used in another study, on yellow fever vaccine responses in identical twins.

Material: PBMCs. These receptors originate from a woman under 30 in good health.

The V gene is TRBV6-5, the J gene TRBJ1-1, with D unclear. CDR3 length: 15 amino acids. The germline CDR1 and CDR2 sequences are MNHEY and SVGAGI. The V end lost 0 bases, the J end lost 4 bases, and 12 bases lay between the germline ends. The CDR3 nucleotides read TGTGCCAGCAGTTACTCCGCTGCCGGAGGCACTGAAGCTTTCTTT. As protein: CASSYSAAGGTEAFF.

This clonotype turned up a few times. This chain joins TRBV7-9 and TRBJ1-3; tentatively, D is TRBD1 (5 bases). This CDR3 comprises 16 residues. CDR1 is SEHNR and CDR2 is FQNEAQ in the germline V gene (reference sequence). The V end lost 5 bases, the J end lost 0 bases, and 14 bases lay between the germline ends. CDR3 region: CASSLRDRSSGNTIYF. The CDR3 DNA sequence: TGTGCCAGCAGCCTTCGGGACCGGTCCTCTGGAAACACCATATATTTT.

This clonotype has only a few counts. The V and J genes are TRBV3-1 and TRBJ2-3; D uncertain. Looked up from germline, CDR1 is LGHDT and CDR2 is YNNKEL (reference sequence). The CDR3 is 13 residues long. Trimming removed 6 bases at V and 10 bases at J, with 17 bases between. CDR3: CASSTGPYRAQYF. In DNA form, the CDR3 reads TGTGCCAGCAGTACCGGACCGTATCGGGCGCAGTATTTT.

This clonotype was seen more than once but under ten times. V usage is TRBV2 and J usage is TRBJ1-2; TRBD1 aligns across 9 bases. CDR3 length: 16 residues. Germline CDR1 reads SNHLY; CDR2 reads FYNNEI. Trimming at V came to 1 base and at J to 2 bases, leaving 5 bases not matched to a gene. The CDR3 bases are TGTGCCAGCAGTGAAGATGGGACAGGGAACAACTATGGCTACACCTTC. Translation: CASSEDGTGNNYGYTF.

This rearrangement joins TRBV12-3 or TRBV12-4 to TRBJ1-1, with unresolved D. The length of the CDR3 is 14 residues. Deletions cut 6 bases from V and 0 bases from J, with 11 bases between. This chain's CDR3 is CASRRTSLNTEAFF. The CDR3 DNA reads TGTGCCAGCAGGCGGACGAGCCTGAACACTGAAGCTTTCTTT.

The chain joins TRBV2 to TRBJ2-7, with a possible D match to TRBD2 (6 bases). Germline CDR1 reads SNHLY; CDR2 reads FYNNEI. This CDR3 contains 13 residues. The V and J ends lost 8 bases and 5 bases respectively, with 16 bases between them. The CDR3 here is CASAIDGRNEQYF. The CDR3 DNA reads TGTGCCAGCGCAATCGACGGGAGAAACGAGCAGTACTTC.

The rearrangement links TRBV6-5 to TRBJ2-7; possibly TRBD2 for D (7 bases). The CDR3 has 14 amino acids. Germline V CDR1 and CDR2: MNHEY, SVGAGI. Trimming left V 2 bases short and J 2 bases short, with 10 bases between. The CDR3 nucleotides are TGTGCCAGCAGTTACGAGGGGGGGACCTACGAGCAGTACGTC. It yields the protein CASSYEGGTYEQYV.

The V and J genes are TRBV6-2 or TRBV6-3 and TRBJ2-3; either TRBD1 or TRBD2 may supply D (5 bases each). This CDR3 spans 14 amino acids. V was clipped by 2 bases and J by 2 bases, with 8 bases between them. Germline-derived CDR1 and CDR2 are MNHEY and SVGEGT. The CDR3 DNA is TGTGCCAGCAGTTACGTCGGGGCCACAGATACGCAGTATTTT. Translating it yields CASSYVGATDTQYF.

This sequence joins TRBV4-1 and TRBJ2-3; TRBD1 might be the D (5 bases). V was cut by 3 bases and J by 0 bases, with 13 bases left in between. This CDR3 spans 16 amino acids. The germline gives CDR1 MGHRA, CDR2 YSYEKL. The CDR3 spells CASSHVGDRSTDTQYF. The CDR3 DNA sequence: TGCGCCAGCAGCCACGTTGGTGACAGAAGCACAGATACGCAGTATTTT.

This clonotype showed up just a few times. V and J are TRBV18 and TRBJ2-5; unclear D gene. Germline V gene sequence: CDR1 KGHSH, CDR2 LQKENI. V lost 5 bases to trimming and J lost 9 bases, with 16 bases between them. This CDR3 is built from 13 residues. As DNA, the CDR3 is TGTGCCAGCTCAATACTAAGAGAGGTGGCCCAGTACTTC. It encodes CASSILREVAQYF.